The 32 T cell receptor beta chains below were found in one sample sequenced in a study of T cells in Graves' hyperthyroidism and ophthalmopathy. RNA transcripts yielded amplified TCR beta CDR3 regions. First-round RT-PCR with HTBI primers amplified the TCR CDR3 region. TCRdb passed the multiplex PCR reads through MiXCR, listing each CDR3 protein once. The sample has roughly 570,000 distinct CDR3 sequences; about 15% are singletons. The sequenced sample consisted of blood. The receptor set was obtained from a woman in her 30s with Graves' hyperthyroidism.

This clonotype showed up just a few times. This chain links TRBV7-7 with TRBJ2-7; 8 positions match TRBD2. CDR1 is SSHAT and CDR2 is FNYEAQ in the germline V gene (reference sequence). The CDR3 is 14 amino acids. V was clipped by 5 bases and J by 6 bases; unmatched bases: 9. The CDR3 DNA is TGTGCCAGCAGCGAAGCGGGAGCCCCCTCCGAGCAGTACTTC. It specifies CASSEAGAPSEQYF.

Only a few counts were recorded for this clonotype. This chain joins TRBV12-3 or TRBV12-4 and TRBJ2-1; 12 bases are shared with TRBD2. The CDR3 sequence is 15 residues long. The trim removed 5 bases at V and 9 bases at J, leaving 8 bases unmatched. In DNA, the CDR3 is TGTGCCAGCAGTCACACGGGACTAGCGGGCCTTGAGCAGTTCTTC. It is translated as CASSHTGLAGLEQFF.

This clonotype was counted many times. V gene TRBV27 combines with J gene TRBJ2-1; D may be TRBD2 (6 bases). This CDR3 comprises 14 residues. The V gene lost 5 bases and the J gene lost 5 bases, with 13 bases spanning the gap. Looked up from germline, CDR1 is MNHEY and CDR2 is SMNVEV (reference sequence). CDR3 region: CASSDGGGHNEQFF. CDR3 in DNA: TGTGCCAGCAGTGACGGGGGTGGGCACAATGAGCAGTTCTTC.

The V gene is TRBV5-1, the J gene TRBJ2-7; TRBD2 matches 16 bases. The CDR3 runs to 18 residues. J was trimmed by 0 bases and V by 4 bases; bases with no gene match: 7. Germline V gene sequence: CDR1 SGHRS, CDR2 YFSETQ. CDR3 in amino acids: CASSGAGTSGRASYEQYF. CDR3 nucleotide sequence: TGCGCCAGCAGCGGCGCCGGGACTAGCGGGAGGGCCTCCTACGAGCAGTACTTC.

This clonotype has ten or more counts. This chain uses TRBV30 with TRBJ1-1; weak D call: TRBD1 (6 bases). The V end was cut by 0 bases, the J end by 3 bases, with 20 bases between. The germline CDR1 and CDR2 sequences are GTSNPN and SVGIG (reference sequence). CDR3 size: 17 residues. CDR3 sequence (DNA): TGTGCCTGGAGTGTTGGCAAGTGGACAGCTCATTACACTGAAGCTTTCTTT. Translating gives CAWSVGKWTAHYTEAFF.

The rearrangement links TRBV9 to TRBJ2-7; 7 nucleotides agree with TRBD1. The CDR3 totals 14 residues. V shed 4 bases and J 1 base; nucleotides not matched to a gene: 5. Germline lookup yields CDR1 SGDLS and CDR2 YYNGEE. CDR3 residues: CASSSRDSSYEQYF. Written as DNA, the CDR3 is TGTGCCAGCAGCTCCCGGGACAGTTCCTACGAGCAGTACTTC.

The chain has TRBV3-1 and TRBJ1-5; D uncertain. There are 15 residues in the CDR3. The germline gives CDR1 LGHDT, CDR2 YNNKEL (reference sequence). V lost 0 bases to trimming and J lost 7 bases, with 13 bases between them. CDR3: CASSQEWGGGQPQHF. CDR3 bases: TGTGCCAGCAGCCAAGAATGGGGTGGTGGCCAGCCCCAGCATTTT.

This clonotype was seen many times. J is TRBJ2-3 and V is TRBV5-1, with D tentatively TRBD2 (6 bases). The CDR3 has 17 amino acids. Trimming took 4 bases from V and 0 from J, leaving 18 bases between them. Germline CDR1 is SGHRS and CDR2 is YFSETQ. The CDR3, as DNA: TGCGCCAGCAGCCCCATAACGGACGGGACTAGCACAGATACGCAGTATTTT. Its protein is CASSPITDGTSTDTQYF.

This clonotype was seen at least ten times. The CDR3 loop reads CASSLKGLGGAIRPGAFF. In nucleotides, the CDR3 is TGTGCCAGCAGCTTAAAAGGGCTAGGGGGGGCCATCCGCCCCGGCGCTTTCTTT. The V gene is TRBV11-2, the J gene TRBJ1-1, with D possibly TRBD1 on 6 matching bases. Germline V CDR1 and CDR2: SGHAT, FQNNGV. V lost 2 bases and J 11 bases, leaving 30 bases between the germline ends. The CDR3 length is 18 residues.

This clonotype was seen many times. The chain combines TRBV24-1 with TRBJ2-2; TRBD2 matches 15 bases. The CDR3 consists of 17 residues. CDR1 is KGHDR, CDR2 SFDVKD, per germline. Trimming removed 4 bases from V and 7 bases from J; junction bases left unmatched: 6. The CDR3, as DNA: TGTGCCACCAGTGACAGGACTAGCGGGAGGGCCAACGGGGAGCTGTTTTTT. Translated: CATSDRTSGRANGELFF.

This clonotype was recorded at least ten times. This sequence joins TRBV5-5 and TRBJ2-3; D tentatively reads TRBD1 or TRBD2 (5 bases each). V was pared by 6 bases and J by 2 bases, with 16 bases between. The CDR3 is 15 residues long. Germline V gene lookup returns CDR1 SGHKS and CDR2 YYEKEE (reference sequence). CDR3 loop: CASTVGELPTDTQYF. CDR3 DNA sequence: TGTGCCAGCACCGTAGGGGAGCTGCCCACAGATACGCAGTATTTT.

This clonotype has just a few counts. The chain recombines TRBV30 with TRBJ2-7; 9 nucleotides agree with TRBD2. The CDR3 has 12 residues. Germline V gene data show CDR1 as GTSNPN and CDR2 as SVGIG (reference sequence). V trimming: 4 bases; J trimming: 7 bases; junction bases outside the gene matches: 5. The CDR3 nucleotides read TGTGCCTGGACTAGCGGGATAGGGGAGCAGTACTTC. Translating it yields CAWTSGIGEQYF. The whole variable domain, remainder taken from reference TRBV30 and TRBJ2-7, is SQTIHQWPATLVQPVGSPLSLECTVEGTSNPNLYWYRQAAGRGLQLLFYSVGIGQISSEVPQNLSASRPQDRQFILSSKKLLLSDSGFYLCAWTSGIGEQYFGPGTRLTVT.

This clonotype was recorded many times. V usage is TRBV20-1 and J usage is TRBJ2-2; TRBD1 matches 7 bases. The CDR3 totals 14 residues. Germline loops: CDR1 DFQATT, CDR2 SNEGSKA (reference sequence). V gave up 3 bases and J gave up 7 bases; unmatched junction bases: 8. In DNA, the CDR3 is TGCAGTGCTAGTACCAGGGGGTTGGTCGGGGAGCTGTTTTTT. Protein product: CSASTRGLVGELFF.

At least ten counts were recorded for this clonotype. The rearrangement uses TRBV20-1 and TRBJ2-7; D gene uncertain. V lost 3 bases, J lost 6 bases, and 12 bases lay in between. The CDR3 contains 12 residues. Looked up from germline, CDR1 is DFQATT and CDR2 is SNEGSKA (reference sequence). The CDR3 loop is CSARFSSSEQYF. DNA of the CDR3: TGCAGTGCTAGGTTCAGCTCGTCCGAGCAGTACTTC.

There are a few counts of this clonotype. This CDR3 is CSVEEALGTRRSGANVLTF. The CDR3 region has the DNA TGCAGCGTTGAAGAGGCGCTCGGGACTCGCCGCTCTGGGGCCAACGTCCTGACTTTC. This sequence joins TRBV29-1 and TRBJ2-6; D is perhaps TRBD2 (6 bases). The CDR3 runs to 19 residues. Trimming cost V 0 bases and J 0 bases, with 18 bases left between them. From germline, CDR1 is SQVTM and CDR2 ANQGSEA.

V is TRBV18 and J is TRBJ1-4; D gene unclear. The CDR3 consists of 13 residues. The germline V gene encodes CDR1 KGHSH and CDR2 LQKENI. Trimming stripped 4 bases from V and 3 bases from J, with 6 bases between. The CDR3 protein is CASSRNPNEKLFF. The CDR3 coding sequence is TGTGCCAGCTCACGAAACCCTAATGAAAAACTGTTTTTT.

As to this clonotype: This may arise from a read error, as a much more abundant clone is one base away. V is TRBV7-8 and J is TRBJ1-5, with 9 bases that match TRBD1. The CDR3 is 14 residues long. Germline V gives CDR1 SGHVS, CDR2 FQNEAQ. The V segment lost 5 bases and the J segment 5 bases; nucleotides outside the gene matches: 4. The CDR3 reads CASSGTGYHQPQHF. As DNA, the CDR3 is TGTGCCAGCAGCGGGACAGGGTACCATCAGCCCCAGCATTTT.

The chain carries TRBV9 and TRBJ2-7; the D gene is possibly TRBD1 (6 bases). This CDR3 contains 14 residues. From germline, CDR1 is SGDLS and CDR2 YYNGEE. The V end lost 0 bases, the J end lost 2 bases, and 9 bases lay between the germline ends. The CDR3 reads CASSVDGQTYEQYF. As DNA, the CDR3 is TGTGCCAGCAGCGTAGATGGACAGACCTACGAGCAGTACTTC.

J is TRBJ2-5 and V is TRBV28; 7 bases agree with TRBD2. The germline V gene has CDR1 MDHEN and CDR2 SYDVKM. CDR3 size: 14 residues. The trim removed 6 bases at V and 4 bases at J, leaving 8 bases unmatched. The CDR3 DNA sequence: TGTGCCAGCAGCACGGGGGGTATGGGAGAGACCCAGTACTTC. Encoded protein: CASSTGGMGETQYF.

This clonotype has at least ten counts. The chain couples TRBV30 to TRBJ2-1; 8 nucleotides align to TRBD2. Germline trimming cut 7 bases from V and 6 bases from J; bases unmatched to any gene: 8. CDR3 size: 13 residues. CDR1 is GTSNPN, CDR2 SVGIG, per germline (reference sequence). The CDR3 here is CASERELSNEQFF. CDR3 nucleotides: TGTGCCTCCGAGCGGGAGCTGAGCAATGAGCAGTTCTTC.

V is TRBV4-1 and J is TRBJ2-3, with TRBD2 as a possible D gene (6 bases). This CDR3 has 15 amino acids. Germline V CDR1 and CDR2: MGHRA, YSYEKL. Trimming left V 3 bases short and J 4 bases short, with 14 bases between. The CDR3 is CASSQGIADSDTQYF. CDR3 nucleotide sequence: TGCGCCAGCAGCCAGGGAATAGCGGACTCAGATACGCAGTATTTT.

This clonotype was observed at least ten times. CDR3 bases: TGTGCCAGCAGTCCCCTGGGACTAACGGGAGTGAAGGACGAGCAGTACTTC. This translates into CASSPLGLTGVKDEQYF. The rearrangement joins TRBV6-1 to TRBJ2-7, with TRBD2 matching over 7 bases. Germline V gene lookup returns CDR1 MNHNS and CDR2 SASEGT. The CDR3 length is 17 residues. Germline trimming cut 5 bases from V and 5 bases from J; bases unmatched to any gene: 18.

This clonotype was recorded at least ten times. The chain uses TRBV6-1 and TRBJ2-7; D call uncertain. This CDR3 is 11 amino acids long. The V gene's germline CDR1 is MNHNS and CDR2 SASEGT. Trimming removed 1 base from V and 3 bases from J, with 1 base in between. The CDR3 DNA reads TGTGCCAGCAGTGAAGACTACGAGCAGTACTTC. This sequence encodes CASSEDYEQYF.

This clonotype has more than one count but fewer than ten. This sequence joins TRBV6-2 or TRBV6-3 and TRBJ1-4; 12 nucleotides agree with TRBD1. After removal of 7 bases from V and 8 bases from J, the junction contained 11 bases not matched to a gene. Germline V gene data show CDR1 as MNHEY and CDR2 as SVGEGT. The CDR3 covers 16 residues. The CDR3 sequence is CASTFGTGGPGEKLFF. CDR3 bases: TGTGCCAGCACTTTCGGGACAGGGGGCCCAGGAGAAAAACTGTTTTTT.

There are many counts of this clonotype. V gene TRBV2 combines with J gene TRBJ1-2; 10 bases match TRBD1. V gave up 5 bases and J gave up 3 bases; unmatched junction bases: 6. Germline-derived CDR1 and CDR2 are SNHLY and FYNNEI. The CDR3 has 15 residues. The CDR3 reads CASSPRQGAYYGYTF. CDR3 nucleotides: TGTGCCAGCAGTCCTAGACAGGGGGCCTACTATGGCTACACCTTC. Filled out from reference TRBV2 and TRBJ1-2, the complete variable domain reads EPEVTQTPSHQVTQMGQEVILRCVPISNHLYFYWYRQILGQKVEFLVSFYNNEISEKSEIFDDQFSVERPDGSNFTLKIRSTKLEDSAMYFCASSPRQGAYYGYTFGSGTRLTVV.

This clonotype was observed many times. This chain uses TRBV12-3 or TRBV12-4 with TRBJ2-7; possibly TRBD2 for D (5 bases). This CDR3 spans 13 amino acids. Trimming removed 3 bases at V and 4 bases at J, with 10 bases between. The CDR3 sequence: CASSLFPGYEQYF. The CDR3 DNA sequence: TGTGCCAGCAGTTTGTTCCCGGGGTACGAGCAGTACTTC.

This chain connects TRBV15 to TRBJ2-7; D gene uncertain. V was trimmed by 1 base and J by 3 bases, leaving 10 bases between them. Per germline, CDR1 LNHNV and CDR2 YYDKDF (reference sequence). The CDR3 totals 14 residues. The CDR3 nucleotides read TGTGCCACCAGCAGAGGAGGAAACCTCTACGAGCAGTACTTC. Encoded protein: CATSRGGNLYEQYF. Full variable domain (rest looked up from reference TRBV15 and TRBJ2-7): DAMVIQNPRYQVTQFGKPVTLSCSQTLNHNVMYWYQQKSSQAPKLLFHYYDKDFNNEADTPDNFQSRRPNTSFCFLDIRSPGLGDTAMYLCATSRGGNLYEQYFGPGTRLTVT.

This clonotype was observed many times. The chain has TRBV5-1 and TRBJ2-3; D possibly uses TRBD1 or TRBD2 (5 bases each). Germline lookup yields CDR1 SGHRS and CDR2 YFSETQ. The CDR3 sequence is 15 residues long. Between the trimmed V and J ends, which lost 4 bases and 0 bases, there was a span of 12 bases. The CDR3 is CASSDGTFSTDTQYF. The CDR3, as DNA: TGCGCCAGCAGCGACGGGACGTTTAGCACAGATACGCAGTATTTT.

This rearrangement joins TRBV10-3 to TRBJ2-1, with 7 bases identical to TRBD2. The V gene's germline CDR1 is ENHRY and CDR2 SYGVKD. With V trimmed by 0 bases and J by 3 bases, 2 bases remained unmatched. The CDR3 has 15 residues. The CDR3 DNA sequence: TGTGCCATCAGTGAGTCGCGGGACTACTACAATGAGCAGTTCTTC. Protein: CAISESRDYYNEQFF.

This clonotype was seen more than once but under ten times. This chain connects TRBV3-1 to TRBJ2-3; 10 bases fit TRBD2. Germline V gives CDR1 LGHDT, CDR2 YNNKEL (reference sequence). The CDR3 covers 16 residues. V shed 4 bases and J 1 base; nucleotides not matched to a gene: 5. CDR3 region: CASSRRTSGRTDTQYF. The CDR3 coding sequence is TGTGCCAGCAGCCGTCGGACTAGCGGACGCACAGATACGCAGTATTTT.

The DNA of the CDR3 is TGCAGTGCGACGGGACTCGCGAACACCGGGGAGCTGTTTTTT. This sequence encodes CSATGLANTGELFF. This chain links TRBV20-1 with TRBJ2-2, with D possibly matching TRBD2 (6 bases). This CDR3 region has 14 residues. CDR1 is DFQATT, CDR2 SNEGSKA, per germline (reference sequence). V lost 6 bases, J lost 0 bases, and 11 bases lay in between.

The chain carries TRBV12-3 or TRBV12-4 and TRBJ2-7, with TRBD2 matching 11 bases. The V gene end was trimmed by 6 bases and the J gene end by 5 bases; junction bases not matched to a gene: 6. This CDR3 is 14 amino acids long. CDR3: CASRLAGARNEQYF. For the CDR3, the DNA is TGTGCCAGCAGACTAGCGGGAGCTCGGAACGAGCAGTACTTC.